One and the same sample provided the 20 T cell receptor beta chains below, sequenced in a study of T cell responses to AZD1222 COVID-19 vaccine. Produced via immunoSEQ multiplex PCR; TCRdb's table is partial and in-frame only. This sample yields some 90,000 clones, of which around 90% are seen a single time; over 2% belongs to the top ten. This specimen was peripheral blood, taken on day 0 of AZD1222 vaccination. All receptors come from an adult in good health.

Only a few counts were recorded for this clone. The rearrangement joins TRBV6-4 to TRBJ2-1; D is ambiguous. The CDR3 loop spans 13 amino acids. Germline loops: CDR1 MRHNA, CDR2 SNTAGT. V dropped 3 bases and J dropped 7 bases, with 10 bases sitting between them. The CDR3: CASSEQGPNEQFF. The CDR3 DNA reads TGTGCCAGCAGTGAACAAGGCCCAAATGAGCAGTTCTTC.

The rearrangement uses TRBV7-9 and TRBJ2-3; 8 positions match TRBD1. The CDR3 consists of 14 residues. V trimming: 4 bases; J trimming: 2 bases; junction bases outside the gene matches: 2. The germline CDR1 and CDR2 sequences are SEHNR and FQNEAQ (reference sequence). CDR3 residues: CASSWDRPTDTQYF. As DNA, the CDR3 is TGTGCCAGCAGCTGGGACAGGCCCACAGATACGCAGTATTTT.

The V call is TRBV6-5, the J call TRBJ2-1; 10 bases line up with TRBD2. Losses at the gene ends were 2 bases for V and 2 bases for J; bases not matched to a gene: 3. This CDR3 comprises 16 residues. Germline V lookup: CDR1 MNHEY, CDR2 SVGAGI. The CDR3 region has the DNA TGTGCCAGCAGTTACGGTCTAGCGGGGGCCTACAATGAGCAGTTCTTC. Translated, it gives CASSYGLAGAYNEQFF.

The chain uses TRBV18 and TRBJ1-2; D may be TRBD1 (6 bases). The CDR3 covers 15 residues. From germline, CDR1 is KGHSH and CDR2 LQKENI. The V gene lost 3 bases and the J gene lost 1 base, with 12 bases spanning the gap. CDR3 loop: CASSPRTDLNYGYTF. In nucleotides, the CDR3 is TGTGCCAGCTCACCTCGGACAGACCTTAACTATGGCTACACCTTC.

The V gene is TRBV6-4, the J gene TRBJ2-1; D is perhaps TRBD1 or TRBD2 (5 bases each). Per the germline V gene, CDR1 is MRHNA and CDR2 is SNTAGT. The CDR3 spans 15 residues. The V end was cut by 2 bases, the J end by 6 bases, with 14 bases between. CDR3 residues: CASSDRDSGGNEQFF. DNA of the CDR3: TGTGCCAGCAGTGACCGCGACAGTGGGGGCAATGAGCAGTTCTTC.

V and J are TRBV19 and TRBJ2-4; D unclear. CDR1 LNHDA and CDR2 SQIVND come from the germline V gene (reference sequence). Trimming took 3 bases from V and 9 from J, leaving 6 bases between them. The CDR3 contains 11 residues. This chain's CDR3 is CASSMGGIQYF. In nucleotides, the CDR3 is TGTGCCAGTAGTATGGGTGGCATTCAGTACTTC.

This clone was observed a single time. This chain uses TRBV5-1 with TRBJ2-1; 10 positions match TRBD1. J was trimmed by 7 bases and V by 0 bases; bases with no gene match: 1. CDR1 and CDR2 from the germline V gene are SGHRS and YFSETQ. There are 14 residues in the CDR3. The CDR3 DNA is TGCGCCAGCAGCTTGGGGACAGGGGGGAATGAGCAGTTCTTC. Amino acid sequence: CASSLGTGGNEQFF.

This clone was counted at least ten times. This rearrangement joins TRBV11-2 to TRBJ2-7; D perhaps matches TRBD2 (5 bases). Germline CDR1 SGHAT, CDR2 FQNNGV. Trimming removed 5 bases at V and 4 bases at J, with 21 bases between. There are 16 residues in the CDR3. DNA for the CDR3: TGTGCCAGCAGCCCAGTCGGGCGGGTCGGGGTATACGAGCAGTACTTC. Translating gives CASSPVGRVGVYEQYF.

The chain links TRBV27 to TRBJ1-1, with D possibly TRBD1 on 5 matching bases. This CDR3 spans 13 amino acids. V was clipped by 2 bases and J by 1 base, with 5 bases between them. CDR1 is MNHEY and CDR2 is SMNVEV in the germline V gene (reference sequence). As DNA, the CDR3 is TGTGCCAGCAGTTTACAGGGGAACACTGAAGCTTTCTTT. Residues: CASSLQGNTEAFF.

The gene calls are TRBV9 and TRBJ1-1; D is possibly TRBD1 (5 bases). Germline V CDR1 and CDR2: SGDLS, YYNGEE. V lost 4 bases, J lost 3 bases, and 10 bases lay in between. The CDR3 is made up of 13 amino acids. The chain's CDR3 is CASSPQGDTEAFF. CDR3 DNA: TGTGCCAGCAGCCCCCAAGGGGACACTGAAGCTTTCTTT.

V is TRBV9 and J is TRBJ1-3; unclear D gene. Trimming stripped 0 bases from V and 4 bases from J, with 11 bases between. CDR1 is SGDLS and CDR2 is YYNGEE in the germline V gene. The CDR3 is 15 residues long. The CDR3 loop reads CASSVDGQKGNTIYF. DNA of the CDR3: TGTGCCAGCAGCGTAGACGGCCAAAAGGGAAACACCATATATTTT. Using reference TRBV9 and TRBJ1-3 for the parts outside the CDR3, the full variable domain is DSGVTQTPKHLITATGQRVTLRCSPRSGDLSVYWYQQSLDQGLQFLIQYYNGEERAKGNILERFSAQQFPDLHSELNLSSLELGDSALYFCASSVDGQKGNTIYFGEGSWLTVV.

Remarks on this clone: One junction end does not reproduce the germline sequence, and a read error may be involved. The chain is built from TRBV7-9 and TRBJ2-1; D gene unclear. Germline CDR1 is SEHNR and CDR2 is FQNEAQ (reference sequence). The CDR3 spans 14 residues. CDR3 coding DNA: TGTGCCAGCAGCGTAGCCGGAACCCCCGGTGAGCAGTTCTTC. Translating it yields CASSVAGTPGEQFF.

The chain uses TRBV19 and TRBJ2-1; 14 bases align to TRBD2. V lost 5 bases and J lost 8; bases outside the gene matches: 2. CDR1 and CDR2 from the germline V gene are LNHDA and SQIVND (reference sequence). This CDR3 spans 14 amino acids. In DNA, the CDR3 is TGTGCCAGTAGTTTGGGACTAGCGGGAGATGAGCAGTTCTTC. Protein sequence: CASSLGLAGDEQFF.

The CDR3 is CASRTVVYNSPLHF. The CDR3 DNA reads TGTGCCAGCAGGACGGTGGTGTATAATTCACCCCTCCACTTT. J is TRBJ1-6 and V is TRBV11-2; no reliable D call. The V gene lost 6 bases and the J gene lost 4 bases, with 10 bases spanning the gap. This CDR3 comprises 14 residues. CDR1 is SGHAT and CDR2 is FQNNGV in the germline V gene.

This chain links TRBV6-5 with TRBJ2-1, with D hard to call. V lost 4 bases to trimming and J lost 1 base, with 5 bases between them. The CDR3 covers 13 residues. Germline values: CDR1 MNHEY, CDR2 SVGAGI. The CDR3, as DNA: TGTGCCAGCAGTTCAAGGTCCTACAATGAGCAGTTCTTC. It is translated as CASSSRSYNEQFF.

The chain is built from TRBV30 and TRBJ1-5; 10 positions match TRBD1. CDR3 length: 15 amino acids. The V segment lost 5 bases and the J segment 4 bases; nucleotides outside the gene matches: 8. Germline assignment: CDR1 GTSNPN and CDR2 SVGIG (reference sequence). CDR3 residues: CAWDSGTGANQPQHF. The CDR3 nucleotides read TGTGCCTGGGATTCCGGGACAGGGGCTAATCAGCCCCAGCATTTT.

The CDR3 coding sequence is TGCAGCGTTGTTCCGGACGACACTGAAGCTTTCTTT. It translates to CSVVPDDTEAFF. The genes are TRBV29-1 and TRBJ1-1; D remains unclear. The CDR3 spans 12 residues. Germline V lookup: CDR1 SQVTM, CDR2 ANQGSEA. V lost 4 bases and J 3 bases, leaving 9 bases between the germline ends.

The V gene is TRBV27, the J gene TRBJ1-2; TRBD1 is a possible D gene (5 bases). V was pared by 5 bases and J by 6 bases, with 19 bases between. Germline CDR1 reads MNHEY; CDR2 reads SMNVEV (reference sequence). The CDR3 totals 15 residues. The CDR3 here is CASSTRPQGGDGYTF. The CDR3 nucleotides read TGTGCCAGCAGTACTAGGCCCCAGGGAGGGGATGGCTACACCTTC.

This clone was recorded only once. This rearrangement joins TRBV18 to TRBJ1-6, with D perhaps TRBD1 (5 bases). Per germline, CDR1 KGHSH and CDR2 LQKENI. There are 23 residues in the CDR3. Trimming took off 3 bases at V and 0 bases at J, with 30 bases between the two ends. The CDR3: CASSPTTYDRSPSSGSYNSPLHF. The CDR3 DNA follows: TGTGCCAGCTCACCTACGACATATGACAGAAGCCCAAGTAGCGGCTCCTATAATTCACCCCTCCACTTT.

The V and J genes are TRBV2 and TRBJ2-5, with 12 bases fitting TRBD2. The V segment lost 5 bases and the J segment 5 bases; nucleotides outside the gene matches: 9. The germline gives CDR1 SNHLY, CDR2 FYNNEI. The CDR3 length is 16 residues. The CDR3 DNA reads TGTGCCAGCAGTTCTGGACTAGCGGGGCGGTGGGAGACCCAGTACTTC. It yields the protein CASSSGLAGRWETQYF.